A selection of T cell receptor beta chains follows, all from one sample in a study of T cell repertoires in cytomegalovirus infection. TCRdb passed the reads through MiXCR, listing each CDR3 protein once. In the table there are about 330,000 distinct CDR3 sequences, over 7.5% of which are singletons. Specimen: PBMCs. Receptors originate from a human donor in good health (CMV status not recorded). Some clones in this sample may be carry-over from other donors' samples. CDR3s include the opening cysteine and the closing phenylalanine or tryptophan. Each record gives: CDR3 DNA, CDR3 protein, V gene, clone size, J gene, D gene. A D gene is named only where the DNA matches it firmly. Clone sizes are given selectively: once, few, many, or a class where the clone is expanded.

TGCAGCGGGCGACAGGTCATCATTACAGATACGCAGTATTTT | CSGRQVIITDTQYF | TRBV29-1 | once | TRBJ2-3 | .
TGTGCCAGCAGTCAACCCCCAGCCGGCGAGCAGTACTTC | CASSQPPAGEQYF | TRBV6-6 | many | TRBJ2-7 | .
TGCGCCAGCAGCCAAGGCCAGGGGCCTAACACTGAAGCTTTCTTT | CASSQGQGPNTEAFF | TRBV4-1 | . | TRBJ1-1 | .
TGTGCCAGCAGAGGGACAGGGGAAAGGAATGAGCAGTTCTTC | CASRGTGERNEQFF | TRBV12-3/TRBV12-4 | . | TRBJ2-1 | TRBD1
TGTGCCTGGAGTATTACAACGAACACTGAAGCTTTCTTT | CAWSITTNTEAFF | TRBV30 | few | TRBJ1-1 | .
TGTGCCAGTCGAAGACAGGGGAGCACCGGGGAGCTGTTTTTT | CASRRQGSTGELFF | TRBV19 | . | TRBJ2-2 | TRBD1
TGTGCCAGCAGCTTTGGGCAGGCAGGCTACGAGCAGTACTTC | CASSFGQAGYEQYF | TRBV11-1 | . | TRBJ2-7 | .
TGTGCCACCAGGCGGACAATCACATCGCAGTATTTT | CATRRTITSQYF | TRBV6-2/TRBV6-3 | . | TRBJ2-3 | .
TGTGCCATCAGTGTTCGGCAGGGGAGGGACTACGAGCAGTACTTC | CAISVRQGRDYEQYF | TRBV10-3 | few | TRBJ2-7 | .
TGTGCCAGCAGTACCGGGACAGGAGAAAGATATAGCAATCAGCCCCAGCATTTT | CASSTGTGERYSNQPQHF | TRBV11-2 | many | TRBJ1-5 | TRBD1
TGTGCCAGCAGCCCAGGGGACAGAACAGATACGCAGTATTTT | CASSPGDRTDTQYF | TRBV11-2 | . | TRBJ2-3 | TRBD1
TGTGCCAGCAGCTTCAGGGTAGGTCGCTACGAGCAGTACTTC | CASSFRVGRYEQYF | TRBV11-2 | . | TRBJ2-7 | .
TGTGCCAGCAGCTCTACAGGGATCAATCAGCCCCAGCATTTT | CASSSTGINQPQHF | TRBV7-2 | many | TRBJ1-5 | .
TGTGCCTGGAGCCCCAGCCTCACAGATACGCAGTATTTT | CAWSPSLTDTQYF | TRBV30 | few | TRBJ2-3 | .
TGTGCCAGCAGCATAGCGGGAGTCGGAAACATTCAGTACTTC | CASSIAGVGNIQYF | TRBV7-2 | many | TRBJ2-4 | TRBD2
TGTGCCAGCAGGGAGGTCGCTGAAGCTTTCTTT | CASREVAEAFF | TRBV7-9 | few | TRBJ1-1 | .